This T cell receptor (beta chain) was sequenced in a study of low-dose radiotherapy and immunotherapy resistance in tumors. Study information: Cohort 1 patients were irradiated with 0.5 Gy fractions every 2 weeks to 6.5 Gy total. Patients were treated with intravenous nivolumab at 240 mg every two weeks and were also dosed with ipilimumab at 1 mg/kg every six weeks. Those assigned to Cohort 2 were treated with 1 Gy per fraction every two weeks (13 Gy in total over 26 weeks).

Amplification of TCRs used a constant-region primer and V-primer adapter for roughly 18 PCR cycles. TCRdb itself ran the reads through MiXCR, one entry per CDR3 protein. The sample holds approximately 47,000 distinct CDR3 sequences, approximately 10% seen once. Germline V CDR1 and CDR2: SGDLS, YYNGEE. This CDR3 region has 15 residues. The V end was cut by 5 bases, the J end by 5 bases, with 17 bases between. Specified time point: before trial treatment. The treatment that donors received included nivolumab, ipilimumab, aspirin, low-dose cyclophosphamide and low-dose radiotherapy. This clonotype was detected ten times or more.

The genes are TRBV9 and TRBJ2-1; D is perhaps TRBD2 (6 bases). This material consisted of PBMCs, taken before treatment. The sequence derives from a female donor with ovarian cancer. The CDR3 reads CASSALGTPNNEQFF. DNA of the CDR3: TGTGCCAGCAGTGCCCTCGGGACTCCTAACAATGAGCAGTTCTTC. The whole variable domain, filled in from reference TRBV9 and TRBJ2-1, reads DSGVTQTPKHLITATGQRVTLRCSPRSGDLSVYWYQQSLDQGLQFLIQYYNGEERAKGNILERFSAQQFPDLHSELNLSSLELGDSALYFCASSALGTPNNEQFFGPGTRLTVL.